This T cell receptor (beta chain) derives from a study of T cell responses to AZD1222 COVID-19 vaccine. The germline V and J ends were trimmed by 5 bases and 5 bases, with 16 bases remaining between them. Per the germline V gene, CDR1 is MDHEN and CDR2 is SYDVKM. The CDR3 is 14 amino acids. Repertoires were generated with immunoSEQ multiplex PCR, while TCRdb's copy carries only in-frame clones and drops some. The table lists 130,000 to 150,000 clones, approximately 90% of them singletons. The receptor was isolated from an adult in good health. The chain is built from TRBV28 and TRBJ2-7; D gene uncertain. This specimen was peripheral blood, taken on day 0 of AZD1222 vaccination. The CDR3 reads CASSPSPPSDEQYF. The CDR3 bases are TGTGCCAGCAGTCCCTCCCCCCCCTCGGACGAGCAGTACTTC.